Listed here are 13 T cell receptor beta chains from one sample, sequenced in a study of identical twins. TCRdb re-called the 5' RACE reads through MiXCR, storing one row per CDR3 protein. The table records around 670,000 distinct CDR3 sequences, 6% to 6.5% of them present only once. Sequencing was performed on naive T cells sorted from blood. These receptor sequences come from a man aged 18 to 29 in good health.

This clonotype was observed a few times. The V and J genes are TRBV6-5 and TRBJ2-1, with D uncertain. The CDR3 is 11 amino acids. Germline assignment: CDR1 MNHEY and CDR2 SVGAGI. V was pared by 7 bases and J by 3 bases, with 4 bases between. CDR3 nucleotides: TGTGCCAGCAAGCTCTACAATGAGCAGTTCTTC. It yields the protein CASKLYNEQFF.

This clonotype was recorded many times. The rearrangement uses TRBV15 and TRBJ2-3; the D is unclear. CDR1 and CDR2 (germline): LNHNV, YYDKDF (reference sequence). Trimming shortened V by 5 bases and J by 5 bases, and 20 bases separated the two germline ends. This CDR3 has 16 amino acids. CDR3 nucleotide sequence: TGTGCCACCAGCCAAAAAGGCTATCCCCCGGGAGATACGCAGTATTTT. This codes for CATSQKGYPPGDTQYF.

This clonotype was seen at least ten times. The rearrangement joins TRBV20-1 to TRBJ2-7; D may correspond to TRBD1 or TRBD2 (6 bases each). The CDR3 sequence is 14 residues long. V lost 6 bases and J lost 0, with 15 bases in between. CDR1 is DFQATT and CDR2 is SNEGSKA in the germline V gene (reference sequence). The CDR3 nucleotides are TGCAGTGCCGGGATGGGGGGCCGCTCCTACGAGCAGTACTTC. It is translated as CSAGMGGRSYEQYF.

This clonotype was counted at least ten times. The chain couples TRBV5-1 to TRBJ2-7, with D perhaps TRBD1 (6 bases). This CDR3 contains 17 residues. CDR1 and CDR2 from the germline V gene are SGHRS and YFSETQ. V lost 1 base and J 1 base, leaving 18 bases between the germline ends. CDR3: CASSLTNFRTASYEQYF. The CDR3 DNA sequence: TGCGCCAGCAGCTTGACGAATTTCCGGACAGCGTCCTACGAGCAGTACTTC.

The chain combines TRBV15 with TRBJ2-1; D is unresolved. The ends were cut back, 0 bases at V and 9 bases at J, with 9 bases in the middle. Germline V gene lookup returns CDR1 LNHNV and CDR2 YYDKDF (reference sequence). CDR3 length equals 13 residues. The CDR3 reads CATSRDLTLEQFF. CDR3 coding DNA: TGTGCCACCAGCAGAGATCTGACGCTTGAGCAGTTCTTC.

The table lists this clonotype with many counts. V gene TRBV12-3 or TRBV12-4 combines with J gene TRBJ1-3; the D gene is possibly TRBD1 (5 bases). The length of the CDR3 is 12 residues. The V end lost 5 bases, the J end lost 4 bases, and 6 bases lay between the germline ends. The CDR3 nucleotides read TGTGCCAGCAGTAGACAGGGAAACACCATATATTTT. This encodes CASSRQGNTIYF.

There are a few counts of this clonotype. The rearrangement uses TRBV7-7 and TRBJ2-2, with D unresolved. This CDR3 is built from 15 residues. Germline assignment: CDR1 SSHAT and CDR2 FNYEAQ (reference sequence). Trimming pared 1 base from V and 0 bases from J, leaving 6 bases between. The CDR3 DNA reads TGTGCCAGCAGCTTAGTCAGGTCGAACACCGGGGAGCTGTTTTTT. It is translated as CASSLVRSNTGELFF.

This clonotype was observed a few times. The chain employs TRBV12-3 or TRBV12-4 and TRBJ1-2, with TRBD1 as a possible D gene (5 bases). V lost 7 bases, J lost 3 bases, and 15 bases lay in between. CDR3 length: 14 amino acids. The CDR3 nucleotides read TGTGCCAGCACCATCGGCGGGGGGTACTATGGCTACACCTTC. Residues: CASTIGGGYYGYTF.

V gene TRBV6-1 combines with J gene TRBJ2-5; D is possibly TRBD1 or TRBD2 (6 bases each). The CDR3 loop spans 15 amino acids. The V end was cut by 2 bases, the J end by 4 bases, with 14 bases between. Germline assignment: CDR1 MNHNS and CDR2 SASEGT. Written as DNA, the CDR3 is TGTGCCAGCAGTGAATGGCCGTCGGGGGCAGAGACCCAGTACTTC. Translated, it gives CASSEWPSGAETQYF.

In the case of this clonotype: A read error may explain this, as a much larger clone is one base away. V is TRBV28 and J is TRBJ1-4; 7 nucleotides line up with TRBD1. The V gene's germline CDR1 is MDHEN and CDR2 SYDVKM. This CDR3 has 12 amino acids. For the CDR3, the DNA is TGTGCCAGCAGTCTTACAGGGGCAAAACTGATTTTT. Protein: CASSLTGAKLIF.

V is TRBV4-2 and J is TRBJ2-7, with 10 bases lining up with TRBD2. The CDR3 loop spans 15 amino acids. Germline CDR1 LGHNA, CDR2 YNFKEQ. V dropped 4 bases and J dropped 2; count of bases not matched to a gene: 5. The CDR3 region is CASSPSSGGTYEQYF. The CDR3 coding sequence is TGTGCCAGCAGCCCCTCTAGCGGGGGCACCTACGAGCAGTACTTC.

A few counts support this clonotype. This chain joins TRBV7-2 and TRBJ2-7; 8 bases agree with TRBD2. The CDR3 totals 15 residues. J lost 2 bases, V lost 0 bases, and 3 bases had no gene match. Germline V CDR1 and CDR2: SGHTA, FQGNSA. This chain's CDR3 is CASSLAISGTYEQYF. The CDR3 DNA sequence: TGTGCCAGCAGCTTAGCGATTAGCGGGACCTACGAGCAGTACTTC.

The V call is TRBV7-2, the J call TRBJ2-7, with 10 nucleotides matching TRBD1. Germline trimming cut 2 bases from V and 2 bases from J; bases unmatched to any gene: 3. The germline V gene has CDR1 SGHTA and CDR2 FQGNSA. The CDR3 length is 15 residues. The CDR3 protein is CASSLRDRGPYEQYF. The CDR3 DNA reads TGTGCCAGCAGCTTAAGGGACAGGGGTCCCTACGAGCAGTACTTC.